Shown below are 14 T cell receptor beta chains from a single sample sequenced in a study of cytomegalovirus exposure and HLA in healthy donors (TCRdb year 2017). Libraries came from the immunoSEQ multiplex PCR assay. The multiplex PCR relied on a mix of 60 forward primers for TCR Vbeta segments and 13 reverse primers for TCR Jbeta segments. TCRdb took over this immuneACCESS table, retaining in-frame rearrangements with V and J assigned. Such tables are incomplete; in checked studies, under half of the missing clones stem from an unresolved V gene, and the remainder is unexplained. The table for this sample lists about 150,000 clones; about four fifths of them were counted only once. The ten largest clones add up to 3.5% of the sample. The sample was PBMCs. These receptors were obtained from a human donor in good health.

The chain employs TRBV6-5 and TRBJ2-5; a possible D gene is TRBD2 (6 bases). The CDR3 is 13 residues long. Germline values: CDR1 MNHEY, CDR2 SVGAGI. V lost 7 bases and J lost 2, with 11 bases in between. The CDR3 coding sequence is TGTGCCAGCACCCCACGGGGGCAAGAGACCCAGTACTTC. Its translation is CASTPRGQETQYF.

This chain connects TRBV7-6 to TRBJ2-1, with TRBD2 identical over 13 bases. The CDR3 length is 18 residues. J was trimmed by 2 bases and V by 2 bases; bases with no gene match: 6. From germline, CDR1 is SGHVS and CDR2 FNYEAQ. CDR3 region: CASSLTSGGARTYNEQFF. As DNA, the CDR3 is TGTGCCAGCAGCTTAACTAGCGGGGGGGCTAGGACCTACAATGAGCAGTTCTTC.

V is TRBV13 and J is TRBJ1-1, with D tentatively TRBD1 (6 bases). Trimming left V 5 bases short and J 10 bases short, with 14 bases between. The germline V gene has CDR1 PRHDT and CDR2 FYEKMQ (reference sequence). The CDR3 contains 12 residues. The CDR3 here is CASSLSGELAFF. The CDR3 DNA reads TGTGCCAGCAGCCTCTCAGGGGAGCTAGCTTTCTTT.

The chain has TRBV2 and TRBJ2-6; D perhaps matches TRBD2 (8 bases). CDR1 is SNHLY, CDR2 FYNNEI, per germline. The ends were cut back, 6 bases at V and 13 bases at J, with 13 bases in the middle. This CDR3 region has 12 residues. CDR3 residues: CASRVAGQVLTF. DNA of the CDR3: TGTGCCAGCAGGGTAGCGGGACAGGTCCTGACTTTC.

The chain uses TRBV14 and TRBJ2-1; D gene unclear. This CDR3 region has 12 residues. Germline V gene lookup returns CDR1 SGHDN and CDR2 FVKESK. Deletions cut 1 base from V and 10 bases from J, with 8 bases between. In DNA form, the CDR3 reads TGTGCCAGCAGCCAAGTCAATCGGGAGCAGTTCTTC. This encodes CASSQVNREQFF. The variable domain in full, with the rest retrieved from reference TRBV14 and TRBJ2-1, is EAGVTQFPSHSVIEKGQTVTLRCDPISGHDNLYWYRRVMGKEIKFLLHFVKESKQDESGMPNNRFLAERTGGTYSTLKVQPAELEDSGVYFCASSQVNREQFFGPGTRLTVL.

The chain is built from TRBV6-1 and TRBJ2-6; 8 bases are a match to TRBD2. The junction had 10 bases not matched to a gene; V was cut back by 8 bases and J by 10 bases. The CDR3 contains 14 residues. From germline, CDR1 is MNHNS and CDR2 SASEGT. CDR3 protein: CASSGLVNSNVLTF. The CDR3 nucleotides read TGTGCCAGCTCGGGACTAGTGAATAGTAACGTCCTGACTTTC.

The rearrangement links TRBV27 to TRBJ2-7; D may be TRBD2 (7 bases). The CDR3 loop spans 15 amino acids. Trimming cost V 2 bases and J 5 bases, with 16 bases left between them. Per germline, CDR1 MNHEY and CDR2 SMNVEV (reference sequence). This chain's CDR3 is CASSLLIQGGHEQYF. CDR3 coding DNA: TGTGCCAGCAGTTTACTAATACAGGGAGGGCACGAGCAGTACTTC.

This clone was counted between two and nine times. The chain uses TRBV4-2 and TRBJ2-3, with TRBD2 matching over 9 bases. V was clipped by 0 bases and J by 0 bases; unmatched bases: 7. Germline V gene lookup returns CDR1 LGHNA and CDR2 YNFKEQ. The CDR3 consists of 18 residues. The chain's CDR3 is CASSQELAGGPSTDTQYF. The CDR3 coding sequence is TGTGCCAGCAGCCAAGAATTGGCGGGAGGGCCTAGCACAGATACGCAGTATTTT.

The CDR3 DNA sequence: TGTGCCAGTAGTAGAGGCGGGGGGCCGGGGGGTAATGAGCAGTTCTTC. Its protein is CASSRGGGPGGNEQFF. The chain uses TRBV19 and TRBJ2-1; 8 bases fit TRBD2. The V and J ends lost 4 bases and 7 bases, in that order; junction bases with no gene match: 12. Germline V gene lookup returns CDR1 LNHDA and CDR2 SQIVND (reference sequence). This CDR3 has 16 amino acids.

This rearrangement joins TRBV6-6 to TRBJ1-1, with D possibly being TRBD1 (5 bases). V was shortened by 5 bases and J by 4 bases, with 11 bases between the two germline ends. This CDR3 is 13 amino acids long. Germline assignment: CDR1 MNHNY and CDR2 SVGAGI (reference sequence). The CDR3 DNA is TGTGCCAGCAGTACCGGGGGGAGCACTGAAGCTTTCTTT. Translation gives CASSTGGSTEAFF.

The chain carries TRBV4-2 and TRBJ1-1, with TRBD1 identical over 9 bases. The CDR3 totals 14 residues. Germline V gene sequence: CDR1 LGHNA, CDR2 YNFKEQ. V shed 2 bases, J shed 3 bases, and the junction held 1 base outside the gene matches. The DNA of the CDR3 is TGTGCCAGCAGCCAAAGGACAGGGGACACTGAAGCTTTCTTT. It encodes CASSQRTGDTEAFF.

This clone was seen more than once but under ten times. The chain carries TRBV4-3 and TRBJ2-7; 11 bases agree with TRBD2. Looked up from germline, CDR1 is LGHNA and CDR2 is YSLEER. With 4 bases clipped from V and 3 bases from J, the junction kept 5 bases outside the gene matches. The CDR3 sequence is 15 residues long. CDR3 bases: TGCGCCAGCAGCCGAGGGACTAGCGGAAACTACGAGCAGTACTTC. Amino acids: CASSRGTSGNYEQYF.

Turning to this clone: The junction shows a germline mismatch at one end, possibly a read error. This sample includes further DNA sequences coding for the same CDR3. V usage is TRBV7-9 and J usage is TRBJ2-7, with a weak D call TRBD2 (6 bases). There are 12 residues in the CDR3. Germline V gene lookup returns CDR1 SEHNR and CDR2 FQNEAQ (reference sequence). In nucleotides, the CDR3 is TGTTCCAGCAGTCCTGGGGGGTACGAGCAGTACTTC. Its translation: CSSSPGGYEQYF.

The V call is TRBV10-3, the J call TRBJ2-3, with 10 bases fitting TRBD2. CDR3 size: 14 residues. V lost 9 bases, J lost 4 bases, and 7 bases stayed unmatched. Per the germline V gene, CDR1 is ENHRY and CDR2 is SYGVKD. CDR3 nucleotides: TGTGCCATTACTACGGGACTAGCGTCAGATACGCAGTATTTT. It specifies CAITTGLASDTQYF.